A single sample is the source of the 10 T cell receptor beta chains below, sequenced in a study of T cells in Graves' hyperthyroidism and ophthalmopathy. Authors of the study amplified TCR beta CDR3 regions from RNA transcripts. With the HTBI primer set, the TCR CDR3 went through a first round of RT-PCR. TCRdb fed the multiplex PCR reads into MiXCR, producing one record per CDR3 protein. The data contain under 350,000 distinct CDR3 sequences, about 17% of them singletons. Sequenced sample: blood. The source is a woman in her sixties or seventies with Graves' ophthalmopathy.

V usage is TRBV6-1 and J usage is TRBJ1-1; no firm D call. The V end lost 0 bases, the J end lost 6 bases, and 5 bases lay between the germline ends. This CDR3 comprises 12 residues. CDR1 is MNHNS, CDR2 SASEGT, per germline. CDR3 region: CASSEAFPEAFF. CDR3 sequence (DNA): TGTGCCAGCAGTGAAGCCTTCCCTGAAGCTTTCTTT.

The DNA of the CDR3 is TGTGCCAGCTCACCAGAACAAGCTAACTATGGCTACACCTTC. Amino acids: CASSPEQANYGYTF. This chain links TRBV18 with TRBJ1-2; D unresolved. Germline V gene lookup returns CDR1 KGHSH and CDR2 LQKENI. CDR3 length: 14 amino acids. Trimming pared 2 bases from V and 0 bases from J, leaving 7 bases between.

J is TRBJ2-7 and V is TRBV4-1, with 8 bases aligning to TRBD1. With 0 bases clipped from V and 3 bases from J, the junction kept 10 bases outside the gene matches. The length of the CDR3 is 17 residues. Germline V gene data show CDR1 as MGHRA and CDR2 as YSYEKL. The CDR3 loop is CASSQDWTGTTYYEQYF. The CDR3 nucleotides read TGCGCCAGCAGCCAAGATTGGACAGGGACCACATACTACGAGCAGTACTTC.

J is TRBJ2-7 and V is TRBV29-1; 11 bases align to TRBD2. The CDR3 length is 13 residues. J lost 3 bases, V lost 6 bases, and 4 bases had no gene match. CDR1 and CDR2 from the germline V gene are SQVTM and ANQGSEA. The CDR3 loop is CSVPGTSGYEQYF. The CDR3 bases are TGCAGCGTACCCGGGACTAGCGGCTACGAGCAGTACTTC.

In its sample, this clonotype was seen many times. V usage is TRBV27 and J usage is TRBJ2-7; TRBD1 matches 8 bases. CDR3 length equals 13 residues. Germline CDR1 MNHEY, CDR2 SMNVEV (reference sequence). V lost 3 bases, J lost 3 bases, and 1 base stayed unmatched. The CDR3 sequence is CASSFGQGYEQYF. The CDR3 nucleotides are TGTGCCAGCAGTTTCGGACAGGGCTACGAGCAGTACTTC.

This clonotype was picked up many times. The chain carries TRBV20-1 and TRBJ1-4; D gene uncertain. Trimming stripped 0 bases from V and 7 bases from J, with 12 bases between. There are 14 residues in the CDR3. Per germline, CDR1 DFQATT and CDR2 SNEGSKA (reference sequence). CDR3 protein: CSARDRITGEKLFF. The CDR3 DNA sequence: TGCAGTGCTAGAGATCGGATCACGGGTGAAAAACTGTTTTTT.

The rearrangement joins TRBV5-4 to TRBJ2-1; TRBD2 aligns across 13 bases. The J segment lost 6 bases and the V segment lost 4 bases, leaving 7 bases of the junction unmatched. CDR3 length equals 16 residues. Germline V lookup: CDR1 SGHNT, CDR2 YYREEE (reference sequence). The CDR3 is CASSASGTSGANEQFF. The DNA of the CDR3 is TGTGCCAGCAGCGCGTCCGGGACTAGCGGGGCCAATGAGCAGTTCTTC.

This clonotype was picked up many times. The CDR3 loop is CASSADQRLGTDTQYF. CDR3 in DNA: TGCGCCAGCAGCGCGGACCAGAGACTCGGCACAGATACGCAGTATTTT. The chain uses TRBV5-1 and TRBJ2-3, with unresolved D. CDR1 and CDR2 from the germline V gene are SGHRS and YFSETQ. Trimming took off 4 bases at V and 1 base at J, with 16 bases between the two ends. The length of the CDR3 is 16 residues.

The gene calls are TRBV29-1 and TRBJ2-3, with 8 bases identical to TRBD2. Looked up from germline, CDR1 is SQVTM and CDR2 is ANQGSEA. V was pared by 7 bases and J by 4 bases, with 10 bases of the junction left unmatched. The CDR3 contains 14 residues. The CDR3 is CSAPAGDTADTQYF. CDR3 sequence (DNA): TGCAGCGCCCCAGCGGGGGACACCGCAGATACGCAGTATTTT.

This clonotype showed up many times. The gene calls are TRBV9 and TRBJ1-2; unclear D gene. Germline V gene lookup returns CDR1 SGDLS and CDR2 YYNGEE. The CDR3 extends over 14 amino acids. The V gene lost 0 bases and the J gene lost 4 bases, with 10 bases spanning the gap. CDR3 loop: CASSVGTASYGYTF. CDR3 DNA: TGTGCCAGCAGCGTAGGTACAGCTTCCTATGGCTACACCTTC.